This T cell receptor beta chain was sequenced during a study of blood T cell repertoires in COVID-19. Study-wide context: The United States, Italy and Spain provided the acute and convalescent COVID-19 samples.

Trimming pared 4 bases from V and 1 base from J, leaving 7 bases between. The CDR3 is 13 amino acids. From germline, CDR1 is KGHSH and CDR2 LQKENI. How the authors handled the data: By means of reference gene primer amplification, nucleated cell counts were estimated. Profiling relied on immunoSEQ multiplex PCR, and the TCRdb table lists in-frame clones only, not all of them. Clone size and the V and J calls come from that table; the DNA yielded D and trimming. The sample lists roughly 88,000 clones; around three quarters were seen once. Sequenced sample: peripheral blood. This receptor was identified in a woman aged 60 to 75 in a cohort sampled during active or convalescent COVID-19. The chain carries TRBV18 and TRBJ1-1, with D uncertain. The CDR3 sequence is CASSRHPNTEAFF. The DNA of the CDR3 is TGTGCCAGCTCACGACACCCGAACACTGAAGCTTTCTTT.